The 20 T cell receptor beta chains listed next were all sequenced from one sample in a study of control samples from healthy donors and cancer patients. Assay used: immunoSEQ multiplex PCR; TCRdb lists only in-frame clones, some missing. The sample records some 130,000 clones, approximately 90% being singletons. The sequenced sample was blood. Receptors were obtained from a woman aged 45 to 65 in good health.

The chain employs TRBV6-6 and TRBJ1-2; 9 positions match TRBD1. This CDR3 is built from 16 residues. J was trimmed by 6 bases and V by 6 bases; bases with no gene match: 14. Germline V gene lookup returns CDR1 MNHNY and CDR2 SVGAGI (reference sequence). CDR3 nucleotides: TGTGCCAGCAGGCAAACTCCGGGACAGGGAGATCATGGCTACACCTTC. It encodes CASRQTPGQGDHGYTF.

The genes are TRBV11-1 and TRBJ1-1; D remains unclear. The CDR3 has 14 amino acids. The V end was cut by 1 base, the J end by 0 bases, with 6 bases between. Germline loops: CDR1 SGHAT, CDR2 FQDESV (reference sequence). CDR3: CASSLGHMNTEAFF. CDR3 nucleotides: TGTGCCAGCAGCTTAGGACACATGAACACTGAAGCTTTCTTT.

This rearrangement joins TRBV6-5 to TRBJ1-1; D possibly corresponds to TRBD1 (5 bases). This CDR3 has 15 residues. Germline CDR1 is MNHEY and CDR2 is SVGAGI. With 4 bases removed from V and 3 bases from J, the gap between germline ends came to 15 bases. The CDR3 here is CASSLKGTVDTEAFF. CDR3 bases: TGTGCCAGCAGTTTGAAAGGGACGGTGGACACTGAAGCTTTCTTT.

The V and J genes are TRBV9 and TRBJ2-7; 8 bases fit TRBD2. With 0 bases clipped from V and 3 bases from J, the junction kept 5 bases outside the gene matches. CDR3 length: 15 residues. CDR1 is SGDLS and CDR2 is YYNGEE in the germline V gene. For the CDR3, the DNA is TGTGCCAGCAGCGTAGCTGCGGGACTAGTCTACGAGCAGTACTTC. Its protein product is CASSVAAGLVYEQYF.

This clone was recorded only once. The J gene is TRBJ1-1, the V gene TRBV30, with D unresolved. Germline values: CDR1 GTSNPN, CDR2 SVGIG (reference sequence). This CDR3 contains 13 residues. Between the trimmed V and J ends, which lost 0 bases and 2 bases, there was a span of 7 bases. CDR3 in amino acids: CAWSVGFNTEAFF. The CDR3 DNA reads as TGTGCCTGGAGTGTTGGCTTTAACACTGAAGCTTTCTTT.

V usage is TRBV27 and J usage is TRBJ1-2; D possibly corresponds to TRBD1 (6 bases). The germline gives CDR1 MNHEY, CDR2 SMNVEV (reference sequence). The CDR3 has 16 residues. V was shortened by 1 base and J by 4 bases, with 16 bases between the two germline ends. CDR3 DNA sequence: TGTGCCAGCAGTTTATACCCCCCACAGGGCTCCTATGGCTACACCTTC. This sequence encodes CASSLYPPQGSYGYTF.

The CDR3 coding sequence is TGCGCCAGCAGCCTAACTAGCGGGGGGTTGAACTACGAGCAGTACTTC. Translated, it gives CASSLTSGGLNYEQYF. The chain is built from TRBV5-1 and TRBJ2-7, with 12 bases that match TRBD2. This CDR3 contains 16 residues. The germline gives CDR1 SGHRS, CDR2 YFSETQ. Trimming at V came to 4 bases and at J to 3 bases, leaving 8 bases not matched to a gene.

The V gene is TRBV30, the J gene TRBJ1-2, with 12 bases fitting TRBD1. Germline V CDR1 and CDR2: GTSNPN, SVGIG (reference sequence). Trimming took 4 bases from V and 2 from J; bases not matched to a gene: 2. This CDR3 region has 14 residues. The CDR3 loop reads CAWTGTGGNYGYTF. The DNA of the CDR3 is TGTGCCTGGACCGGGACAGGGGGCAACTATGGCTACACCTTC.

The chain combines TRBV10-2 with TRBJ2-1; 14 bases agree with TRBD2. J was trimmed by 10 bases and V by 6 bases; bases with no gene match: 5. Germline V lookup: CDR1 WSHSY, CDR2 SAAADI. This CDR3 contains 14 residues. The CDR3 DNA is TGCGCCAGCAGGACTAGCGGGGGGGCCCGGGAGCAGTTCTTC. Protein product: CASRTSGGAREQFF.

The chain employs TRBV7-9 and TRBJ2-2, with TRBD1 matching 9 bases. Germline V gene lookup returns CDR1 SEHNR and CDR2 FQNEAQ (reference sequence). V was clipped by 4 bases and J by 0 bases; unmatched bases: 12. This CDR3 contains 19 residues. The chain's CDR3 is CASSSRPGQGSPNTGELFF. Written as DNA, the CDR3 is TGTGCCAGCAGCTCCCGGCCGGGACAGGGTAGTCCGAACACCGGGGAGCTGTTTTTT.

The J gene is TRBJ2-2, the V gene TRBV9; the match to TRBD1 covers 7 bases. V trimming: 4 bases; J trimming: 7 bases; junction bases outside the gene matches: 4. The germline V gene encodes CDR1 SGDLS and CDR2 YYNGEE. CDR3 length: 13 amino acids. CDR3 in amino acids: CASSTGTVGELFF. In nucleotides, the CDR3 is TGTGCCAGCAGCACCGGGACAGTCGGGGAGCTGTTTTTT. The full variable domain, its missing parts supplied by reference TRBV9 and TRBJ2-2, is DSGVTQTPKHLITATGQRVTLRCSPRSGDLSVYWYQQSLDQGLQFLIQYYNGEERAKGNILERFSAQQFPDLHSELNLSSLELGDSALYFCASSTGTVGELFFGEGSRLTVL.

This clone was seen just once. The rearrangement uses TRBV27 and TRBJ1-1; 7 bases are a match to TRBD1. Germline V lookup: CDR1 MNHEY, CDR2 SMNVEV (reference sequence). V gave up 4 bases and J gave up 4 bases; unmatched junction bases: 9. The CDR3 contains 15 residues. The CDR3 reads CASSSRQGMTTEAFF. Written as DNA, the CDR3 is TGTGCCAGCAGTTCCCGACAGGGAATGACCACTGAAGCTTTCTTT.

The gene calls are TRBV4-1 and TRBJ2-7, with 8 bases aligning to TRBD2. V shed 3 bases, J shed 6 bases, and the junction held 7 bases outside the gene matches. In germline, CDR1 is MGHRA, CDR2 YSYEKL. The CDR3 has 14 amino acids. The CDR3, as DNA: TGCGCCAGCAGCCAGCAATCAAGCGGGGGCGAGCAGTACTTC. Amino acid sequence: CASSQQSSGGEQYF.

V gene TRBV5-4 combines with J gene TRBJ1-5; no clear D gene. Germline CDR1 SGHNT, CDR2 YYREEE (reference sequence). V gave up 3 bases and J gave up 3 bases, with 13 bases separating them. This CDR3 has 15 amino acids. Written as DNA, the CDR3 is TGTGCCAGCAGCTCCGGAGGTGGGATCAATCAGCCCCAGCATTTT. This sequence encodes CASSSGGGINQPQHF.

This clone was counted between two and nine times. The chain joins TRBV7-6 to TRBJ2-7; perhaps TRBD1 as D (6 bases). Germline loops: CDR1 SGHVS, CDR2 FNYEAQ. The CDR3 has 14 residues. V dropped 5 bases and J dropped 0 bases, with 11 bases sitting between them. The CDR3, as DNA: TGTGCCAGCAGCCGGACAGAAGTCTCCTACGAGCAGTACTTC. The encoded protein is CASSRTEVSYEQYF.

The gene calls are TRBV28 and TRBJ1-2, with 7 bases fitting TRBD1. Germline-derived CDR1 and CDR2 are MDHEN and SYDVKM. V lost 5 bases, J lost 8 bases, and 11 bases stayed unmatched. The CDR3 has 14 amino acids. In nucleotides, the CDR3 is TGTGCCAGCAGTCTTAACCAGGGGGGCAGAGGCTACACCTTC. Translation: CASSLNQGGRGYTF.

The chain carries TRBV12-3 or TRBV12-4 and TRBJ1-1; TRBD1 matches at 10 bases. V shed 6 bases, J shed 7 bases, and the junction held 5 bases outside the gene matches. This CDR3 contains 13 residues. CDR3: CASSRQGAIEAFF. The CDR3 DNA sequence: TGTGCCAGCAGCCGACAGGGGGCGATTGAAGCTTTCTTT.

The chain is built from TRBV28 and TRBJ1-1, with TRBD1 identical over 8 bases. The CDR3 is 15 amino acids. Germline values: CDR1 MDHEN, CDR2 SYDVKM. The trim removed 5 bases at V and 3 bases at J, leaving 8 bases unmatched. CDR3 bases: TGTGCCAGCAGTCCCTCCGGACAGGGCCACACTGAAGCTTTCTTT. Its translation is CASSPSGQGHTEAFF. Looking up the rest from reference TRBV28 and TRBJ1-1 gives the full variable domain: DVKVTQSSRYLVKRTGEKVFLECVQDMDHENMFWYRQDPGLGLRLIYFSYDVKMKEKGDIPEGYSVSREKKERFSLILESASTNQTSMYLCASSPSGQGHTEAFFGQGTRLTVV.

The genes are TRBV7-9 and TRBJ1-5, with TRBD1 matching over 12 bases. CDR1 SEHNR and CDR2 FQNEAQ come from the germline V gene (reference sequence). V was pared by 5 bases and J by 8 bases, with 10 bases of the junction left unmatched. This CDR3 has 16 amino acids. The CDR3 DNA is TGTGCCAGCAGCCAGGGACAGGGGGCAGAGTGGGAGCCCCAGCATTTT. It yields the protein CASSQGQGAEWEPQHF.

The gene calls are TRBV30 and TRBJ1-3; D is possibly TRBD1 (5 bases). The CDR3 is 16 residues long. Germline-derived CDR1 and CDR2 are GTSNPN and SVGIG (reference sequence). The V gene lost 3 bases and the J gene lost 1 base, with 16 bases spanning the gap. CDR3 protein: CAWRGDGFLSGNTIYF. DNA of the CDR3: TGTGCCTGGAGGGGGGATGGTTTTTTGTCTGGAAACACCATATATTTT.